One and the same sample provided the 21 T cell receptor beta chains below, sequenced in a study of T cells in tuberculosis. Assay used: immunoSEQ multiplex PCR; TCRdb lists only in-frame clones, some missing. The table lists tens of thousands of clones, approximately 86% of them singletons. Indicated time point: new active TB diagnosis, blood taken before or within 7 days of starting treatment. The material was PBMCs, obtained at tuberculosis diagnosis. The origin of the receptors is an adult with tuberculosis.

A single count supports this clone. This chain uses TRBV6-6 with TRBJ1-5; a weak D match, TRBD1 (6 bases). Trimming pared 4 bases from V and 3 bases from J, leaving 13 bases between. The CDR3 is 15 residues long. Germline V gene lookup returns CDR1 MNHNY and CDR2 SVGAGI (reference sequence). Written as DNA, the CDR3 is TGTGCCAGCAGTTCGAGAGGACAGTACAATCAGCCCCAGCATTTT. Protein product: CASSSRGQYNQPQHF.

The DNA of the CDR3 is TGTGCCAGCAGCTTTCCGACTAGCGGGAGGGTAGACAAAAACATTCAGTACTTC. It encodes CASSFPTSGRVDKNIQYF. The rearrangement joins TRBV7-9 to TRBJ2-4; 14 bases match TRBD2. The length of the CDR3 is 18 residues. The germline CDR1 and CDR2 sequences are SEHNR and FQNEAQ (reference sequence). V lost 3 bases, J lost 3 bases, and 7 bases stayed unmatched. Complete variable domain (other parts from reference TRBV7-9 and TRBJ2-4): DTGVSQNPRHKITKRGQNVTFRCDPISEHNRLYWYRQTLGQGPEFLTYFQNEAQLEKSRLLSDRFSAERPKGSFSTLEIQRTEQGDSAMYLCASSFPTSGRVDKNIQYFGAGTRLSVL.

The rearrangement joins TRBV13 to TRBJ1-5; 12 nucleotides agree with TRBD1. CDR1 and CDR2 from the germline V gene are PRHDT and FYEKMQ (reference sequence). The J segment lost 2 bases and the V segment lost 5 bases, leaving 7 bases of the junction unmatched. This CDR3 is built from 17 residues. CDR3 residues: CASSASGTGGRNQPQHF. In DNA form, the CDR3 reads TGTGCCAGCAGCGCAAGTGGGACAGGGGGCCGCAATCAGCCCCAGCATTTT.

The rearrangement uses TRBV5-1 and TRBJ1-2, with D hard to call. Germline V gene sequence: CDR1 SGHRS, CDR2 YFSETQ. CDR3 size: 13 residues. V lost 2 bases and J 4 bases, leaving 9 bases between the germline ends. The CDR3 DNA reads TGCGCCAGCAGCTTTGGGGAGGCCTATGGCTACACCTTC. Its translation is CASSFGEAYGYTF.

The chain recombines TRBV20-1 with TRBJ1-1; the D gene is possibly TRBD1 (5 bases). The CDR3 covers 11 residues. Germline CDR1 DFQATT, CDR2 SNEGSKA (reference sequence). Trimming stripped 0 bases from V and 11 bases from J, with 10 bases between. The CDR3 DNA reads TGCAGTGCTAGAGACGAACAGGAGGCTTTCTTT. Protein: CSARDEQEAFF.

The CDR3 spells CASSTRGLLQETQYF. The CDR3 nucleotides read TGTGCCAGCAGCACGCGGGGACTGCTCCAAGAGACCCAGTACTTC. This rearrangement joins TRBV5-4 to TRBJ2-5; D perhaps matches TRBD2 (6 bases). CDR1 is SGHNT and CDR2 is YYREEE in the germline V gene (reference sequence). With 4 bases removed from V and 1 base from J, the gap between germline ends came to 14 bases. This CDR3 region has 15 residues.

V and J are TRBV28 and TRBJ1-2; maybe TRBD1 (6 bases). Germline V gene sequence: CDR1 MDHEN, CDR2 SYDVKM. This CDR3 spans 13 amino acids. V was trimmed by 8 bases and J by 4 bases, leaving 14 bases between them. The CDR3 DNA is TGTGCCAGCCGCAGGGGACACAGCTATGGCTACACCTTC. It yields the protein CASRRGHSYGYTF.

The V call is TRBV6-6, the J call TRBJ2-7; a weak D match, TRBD2 (6 bases). The CDR3 length is 15 residues. Trimming stripped 2 bases from V and 6 bases from J, with 17 bases between. From germline, CDR1 is MNHNY and CDR2 SVGAGI (reference sequence). The CDR3 coding sequence is TGTGCCAGCAGTTACCTTTCGGGACTCCAGGGCGAGCAGTACTTC. Protein product: CASSYLSGLQGEQYF.

V gene TRBV7-8 combines with J gene TRBJ2-7; 8 bases align to TRBD1. The germline V gene encodes CDR1 SGHVS and CDR2 FQNEAQ. The CDR3 contains 15 residues. With 0 bases clipped from V and 3 bases from J, the junction kept 4 bases outside the gene matches. The CDR3 sequence: CASSLAFGQGYEQYF. CDR3 in DNA: TGTGCCAGCAGCTTAGCATTTGGACAGGGCTACGAGCAGTACTTC.

The chain recombines TRBV15 with TRBJ2-7; TRBD1 aligns across 11 bases. Germline CDR1 reads LNHNV; CDR2 reads YYDKDF (reference sequence). The CDR3 covers 15 residues. Trimming took 5 bases from V and 3 from J; bases not matched to a gene: 6. CDR3 DNA sequence: TGTGCCACCAGCGTTACCGGGACAGGGGGCTACGAGCAGTACTTC. This gives the protein CATSVTGTGGYEQYF. Variable domain in full (rest from reference TRBV15 and TRBJ2-7): DAMVIQNPRYQVTQFGKPVTLSCSQTLNHNVMYWYQQKSSQAPKLLFHYYDKDFNNEADTPDNFQSRRPNTSFCFLDIRSPGLGDTAMYLCATSVTGTGGYEQYFGPGTRLTVT.

This clone appeared once. The chain links TRBV7-3 to TRBJ2-7; 9 bases map to TRBD1. V shed 3 bases, J shed 5 bases, and the junction held 8 bases outside the gene matches. This CDR3 spans 15 amino acids. Germline V gene sequence: CDR1 SGHTA, CDR2 FQGTGA. The CDR3 loop reads CASSLGTGPWDEQYF. Written as DNA, the CDR3 is TGTGCCAGCAGCTTGGGGACAGGGCCCTGGGACGAGCAGTACTTC.

This clone has just a few counts. The rearrangement joins TRBV5-4 to TRBJ2-3; D uncertain. The germline V gene has CDR1 SGHNT and CDR2 YYREEE (reference sequence). The CDR3 covers 12 residues. Trimming cost V 4 bases and J 2 bases, with 5 bases left between them. CDR3 amino acids: CASSPDTDTQYF. The CDR3 DNA follows: TGTGCCAGCAGCCCAGACACAGATACGCAGTATTTT.

The chain couples TRBV30 to TRBJ2-3, with 8 bases aligning to TRBD2. In germline, CDR1 is GTSNPN, CDR2 SVGIG (reference sequence). V shed 4 bases and J 6 bases; nucleotides not matched to a gene: 15. The CDR3 covers 16 residues. The CDR3: CAWTLAGTFRGDTQYF. As DNA, the CDR3 is TGTGCCTGGACCTTAGCGGGGACCTTTCGGGGGGATACGCAGTATTTT.

This chain links TRBV5-4 with TRBJ2-3, with D possibly matching TRBD2 (5 bases). Deletions cut 2 bases from V and 5 bases from J, with 15 bases between. This CDR3 has 15 amino acids. The germline gives CDR1 SGHNT, CDR2 YYREEE (reference sequence). The CDR3 nucleotides are TGTGCCAGCAGCTTCCCGGGAAGAGGTGGAGATACGCAGTATTTT. Translated, it gives CASSFPGRGGDTQYF.

The V call is TRBV30, the J call TRBJ2-3; D perhaps matches TRBD2 (5 bases). The CDR3 has 14 residues. Trimming cost V 7 bases and J 0 bases, with 14 bases left between them. The germline V gene has CDR1 GTSNPN and CDR2 SVGIG (reference sequence). Written as DNA, the CDR3 is TGTGCCTCCGAATCGGACTTCAGCACAGATACGCAGTATTTT. The encoded protein is CASESDFSTDTQYF.

The V call is TRBV7-2, the J call TRBJ2-2; D is perhaps TRBD1 (5 bases). CDR3 length: 15 residues. CDR1 and CDR2 (germline): SGHTA, FQGNSA. The V end lost 0 bases, the J end lost 3 bases, and 8 bases lay between the germline ends. The CDR3 spells CASSLAPGHTGELFF. In nucleotides, the CDR3 is TGTGCCAGCAGCTTAGCCCCAGGGCACACCGGGGAGCTGTTTTTT.

The chain links TRBV4-1 to TRBJ2-7, with TRBD1 identical over 11 bases. CDR3 size: 19 residues. Germline loops: CDR1 MGHRA, CDR2 YSYEKL. V dropped 1 base and J dropped 1; count of bases not matched to a gene: 12. CDR3 amino acids: CASSQVAGTGGMSSYEQYF. CDR3 DNA: TGCGCCAGCAGCCAAGTGGCCGGGACAGGGGGTATGTCATCCTACGAGCAGTACTTC.

V gene TRBV5-1 combines with J gene TRBJ1-2; TRBD1 aligns across 7 bases. The junction had 4 bases not matched to a gene; V was cut back by 1 base and J by 4 bases. Per germline, CDR1 SGHRS and CDR2 YFSETQ. The CDR3 is 14 amino acids. The CDR3 is CASSLTGESYGYTF. CDR3 in DNA: TGCGCCAGCAGCTTGACAGGGGAGAGCTATGGCTACACCTTC.

The chain couples TRBV7-3 to TRBJ1-1; 8 bases match TRBD1. This CDR3 contains 14 residues. Germline trimming cut 4 bases from V and 3 bases from J; bases unmatched to any gene: 4. CDR1 is SGHTA and CDR2 is FQGTGA in the germline V gene. CDR3 bases: TGTGCCAGCAGCTCACAGGGGGGCGACACTGAAGCTTTCTTT. It translates to CASSSQGGDTEAFF.

This rearrangement joins TRBV5-1 to TRBJ2-7; TRBD1 matches at 9 bases. V shed 2 bases and J 6 bases; nucleotides not matched to a gene: 9. Germline values: CDR1 SGHRS, CDR2 YFSETQ. There are 15 residues in the CDR3. The CDR3 DNA is TGCGCCAGCAGCTTATTAGGGACAGGGAACCCCGAGCAGTACTTC. It codes for CASSLLGTGNPEQYF.

The rearrangement uses TRBV7-9 and TRBJ2-5; possible D gene TRBD2, 7 bases. Between the trimmed V and J ends, which lost 4 bases and 4 bases, there was a span of 19 bases. CDR1 is SEHNR and CDR2 is FQNEAQ in the germline V gene (reference sequence). The CDR3 extends over 16 amino acids. The DNA of the CDR3 is TGTGCCAGCAGCTCGAAGGGGGGGCAGGGCCCAGAGACCCAGTACTTC. Translated: CASSSKGGQGPETQYF.